This T cell receptor (beta chain) emerged from a study of cytomegalovirus exposure and HLA in healthy donors. About this clone: What it binds is unknown.

PCR primers comprised 60 Vbeta and 13 Jbeta primers. Profiled with immunoSEQ multiplex PCR; TCRdb holds only in-frame clones, not every one. The sample consists of over 100,000 clones, approximately 80% of them appearing once. The CDR3 loop spans 16 amino acids. Germline CDR1 SGHTS, CDR2 YDEGEE. The V end was cut by 4 bases, the J end by 8 bases, with 24 bases between. Study findings and constraints: Roughly even sequencing depth across donors was the assumption behind the presence/absence analyses.

The chain couples TRBV5-8 to TRBJ1-2; D is possibly TRBD1 (6 bases). The material sequenced was PBMCs. The TCR comes from a female donor in good health and CMV-seronegative. This chain's CDR3 is CASSPRGATTRWGYTF. DNA of the CDR3: TGTGCCAGCAGCCCGCGGGGGGCGACAACGCGCTGGGGCTACACCTTC.